This entry is about one T cell receptor (beta chain). V was cut by 11 bases and J by 4 bases, with 17 bases left in between. Germline CDR1 is MDHEN and CDR2 is SYDVKM. This CDR3 region has 13 residues. This specimen comes from a study of blood T cell repertoires in COVID-19. Study summary: Spain, Italy and the United States supplied samples that represented acute and convalescent COVID-19. In each case, the material was cDNA or gDNA derived from T cells, B-cell-depleted T cells, or PBMCs.

Original processing notes: The authors estimated nucleated cell counts from reference gene primer amplification. Produced via immunoSEQ multiplex PCR; TCRdb's table is partial and in-frame only. Clone size and V and J calls were adopted from that table, with D and trimming inferred from the DNA. The data show approximately 100,000 clones, 70% to 85% seen once. The chain employs TRBV28 and TRBJ1-2, with D maybe TRBD1 (6 bases). Sequencing was done on a sample of peripheral blood. The TCR sequence derives from a human donor in a cohort sampled during active COVID-19. CDR3 residues: CALHAGDAYGYTF. In DNA, the CDR3 is TGTGCCTTACATGCAGGGGATGCCTATGGCTACACCTTC.